These 21 T cell receptor beta chains share one sample of origin, sequenced in a study of cytomegalovirus exposure and HLA in healthy donors (dated by TCRdb to the late 2010s). The library came from the immunoSEQ multiplex PCR assay. A mixture of 60 forward primers for TCR Vbeta segments and 13 reverse primers for TCR Jbeta segments was used in the multiplex PCR. In TCRdb, the immuneACCESS table is reduced to in-frame sequences with V and J assigned. These tables do not hold every clone; where another copy was compared, an unresolved V gene accounts for under half, and the others remain unexplained. Recorded for this sample are about 130,000 clones; 80% to 90% of them occurred a single time. The ten top clones hold 5.9% of the sample. The source material was PBMCs. The origin of the receptors is a woman aged 35 to 49 in good health and CMV-seropositive.

V and J are TRBV7-2 and TRBJ1-2; D not resolved. Germline CDR1 is SGHTA and CDR2 is FQGNSA. The V end lost 0 bases, the J end lost 7 bases, and 12 bases lay between the germline ends. There are 14 residues in the CDR3. CDR3 sequence reads: CASSLAAGSSGYTF. The CDR3 nucleotides are TGTGCCAGCAGCTTAGCCGCGGGTTCCTCTGGCTACACCTTC. The complete variable domain, with remaining parts taken from reference TRBV7-2 and TRBJ1-2, reads GAGVSQSPSNKVTEKGKDVELRCDPISGHTALYWYRQSLGQGLEFLIYFQGNSAPDKSGLPSDRFSAERTGGSVSTLTIQRTQQEDSAVYLCASSLAAGSSGYTFGSGTRLTVV.

V usage is TRBV30 and J usage is TRBJ2-1; 14 bases map to TRBD2. The CDR3 is made up of 17 amino acids. The V segment lost 6 bases and the J segment 3 bases; nucleotides outside the gene matches: 10. CDR1 is GTSNPN, CDR2 SVGIG, per germline (reference sequence). CDR3 amino acids: CACGLAGGRGGYNEQFF. CDR3 DNA sequence: TGTGCCTGTGGACTAGCGGGGGGCCGGGGGGGCTACAATGAGCAGTTCTTC.

The rearrangement uses TRBV5-1 and TRBJ2-7; D possibly corresponds to TRBD1 (5 bases). Germline CDR1 is SGHRS and CDR2 is YFSETQ. The CDR3 loop spans 15 amino acids. Trimming shortened V by 4 bases and J by 5 bases, and 19 bases separated the two germline ends. The CDR3 protein is CASSQPRDSANEQYF. In nucleotides, the CDR3 is TGCGCCAGCAGCCAGCCCCGCGACAGTGCTAACGAGCAGTACTTC.

The V call is TRBV5-6, the J call TRBJ1-6, with TRBD1 as a possible D gene (5 bases). The length of the CDR3 is 14 residues. V lost 0 bases and J lost 8, with 9 bases in between. Germline V gene lookup returns CDR1 SGHDT and CDR2 YYEEEE. The CDR3 bases are TGTGCCAGCAGCTTGGGGCGGGACTATTCACCCCTCCACTTT. Translated, it gives CASSLGRDYSPLHF. The full variable domain, completed using reference TRBV5-6 and TRBJ1-6, is DAGVTQSPTHLIKTRGQQVTLRCSPKSGHDTVSWYQQALGQGPQFIFQYYEEEERQRGNFPDRFSGHQFPNYSSELNVNALLLGDSALYLCASSLGRDYSPLHFGNGTRLTVT.

The chain carries TRBV18 and TRBJ2-3; D not resolved. Germline values: CDR1 KGHSH, CDR2 LQKENI. Trimming stripped 3 bases from V and 0 bases from J, with 10 bases between. The CDR3 extends over 15 amino acids. The CDR3 region is CASSPRSVSTDTQYF. The CDR3 DNA is TGTGCCAGCTCACCTCGTTCTGTTAGCACAGATACGCAGTATTTT.

V usage is TRBV28 and J usage is TRBJ2-7; 9 bases map to TRBD2. Germline V CDR1 and CDR2: MDHEN, SYDVKM. After removal of 5 bases from V and 3 bases from J, the junction contained 5 bases not matched to a gene. CDR3 size: 14 residues. The CDR3 loop reads CASSMGLADYEQYF. The CDR3 DNA sequence: TGTGCCAGCAGTATGGGACTAGCCGACTACGAGCAGTACTTC.

The rearrangement joins TRBV4-2 to TRBJ2-1; 7 nucleotides align to TRBD2. Per germline, CDR1 LGHNA and CDR2 YNFKEQ. Germline trimming cut 1 base from V and 8 bases from J; bases unmatched to any gene: 8. The CDR3 totals 15 residues. CDR3 residues: CASSQGLAPRDEQFF. The CDR3 coding sequence is TGTGCCAGCAGCCAAGGACTAGCCCCCAGGGATGAGCAGTTCTTC.

The chain employs TRBV6-5 and TRBJ2-7, with TRBD1 identical over 7 bases. Germline values: CDR1 MNHEY, CDR2 SVGAGI. The junction had 8 bases not matched to a gene; V was cut back by 2 bases and J by 7 bases. This CDR3 is 14 amino acids long. CDR3 sequence: CASSYRTGPLEQYF. The CDR3 coding sequence is TGTGCCAGCAGTTACAGGACAGGTCCCCTTGAGCAGTACTTC.

The chain is built from TRBV19 and TRBJ1-1; the D is unclear. Germline-derived CDR1 and CDR2 are LNHDA and SQIVND (reference sequence). Trimming left V 1 base short and J 1 base short, with 7 bases between. CDR3 size: 14 residues. This CDR3 is CASSIGAANTEAFF. Here the CDR3 DNA reads TGTGCCAGTAGTATAGGGGCAGCGAACACTGAAGCTTTCTTT.

V and J are TRBV5-1 and TRBJ2-5, with 8 bases identical to TRBD2. The CDR3 sequence is 14 residues long. Trimming removed 4 bases from V and 5 bases from J; junction bases left unmatched: 7. Germline V CDR1 and CDR2: SGHRS, YFSETQ. The CDR3 loop is CASSPGSSGETQYF. CDR3 nucleotide sequence: TGCGCCAGCAGCCCTGGGTCTAGCGGGGAGACCCAGTACTTC.

The chain links TRBV6-5 to TRBJ1-5; D perhaps matches TRBD1 (5 bases). CDR3 size: 13 residues. Trimming stripped 5 bases from V and 5 bases from J, with 10 bases between. Germline-derived CDR1 and CDR2 are MNHEY and SVGAGI. The CDR3 reads CASSEQGDQPQHF. Here the CDR3 DNA reads TGTGCCAGCAGTGAGCAAGGGGATCAGCCCCAGCATTTT.

The CDR3 nucleotides read TGTGCCAGCAGCGCCTTCCGGGACAGCTTCTCTGGAAACACCATATATTTT. It encodes CASSAFRDSFSGNTIYF. The chain combines TRBV9 with TRBJ1-3, with TRBD1 matching over 7 bases. The CDR3 loop spans 17 amino acids. V lost 3 bases to trimming and J lost 0 bases; unmatched junction nucleotides: 9. Germline CDR1 is SGDLS and CDR2 is YYNGEE.

This sequence joins TRBV19 and TRBJ1-2; 10 nucleotides agree with TRBD1. Germline trimming cut 4 bases from V and 6 bases from J; bases unmatched to any gene: 8. There are 15 residues in the CDR3. The germline gives CDR1 LNHDA, CDR2 SQIVND (reference sequence). The CDR3 nucleotides read TGTGCCAGTAGTACGTCCGGGACAGGGGTCGATGGCTACACCTTC. It specifies CASSTSGTGVDGYTF.

V is TRBV5-1 and J is TRBJ2-3, with TRBD2 matching 9 bases. The junction had 14 bases not matched to a gene; V was cut back by 8 bases and J by 4 bases. The CDR3 is 16 residues long. Germline CDR1 reads SGHRS; CDR2 reads YFSETQ. The CDR3 DNA follows: TGCGCCAGTCGAGATTCGCGGGGGGGCCCCGCAGATACGCAGTATTTT. Protein product: CASRDSRGGPADTQYF.

The chain carries TRBV12-5 and TRBJ2-6; D call uncertain. The CDR3 sequence is 16 residues long. V lost 1 base and J 0 bases, leaving 7 bases between the germline ends. Looked up from germline, CDR1 is LGHNT and CDR2 is FRNRAP. The CDR3 DNA reads as TGTGCTAGTGGTTTGGGGGCAGCCTCTGGGGCCAACGTCCTGACTTTC. This sequence encodes CASGLGAASGANVLTF.

The chain recombines TRBV5-1 with TRBJ2-5, with D tentatively TRBD1 (5 bases). Germline V gene lookup returns CDR1 SGHRS and CDR2 YFSETQ. V shed 3 bases and J shed 5 bases, with 23 bases lying between them. The CDR3 sequence is 17 residues long. The CDR3, as DNA: TGCGCCAGCAGCTCCGAGCGTAGGGGAAAATTCGGGGAGACCCAGTACTTC. This gives the protein CASSSERRGKFGETQYF.

The chain links TRBV28 to TRBJ2-3, with D perhaps matching TRBD1 (5 bases). Germline-derived CDR1 and CDR2 are MDHEN and SYDVKM. This CDR3 is 14 amino acids long. Between the trimmed V and J ends, which lost 6 bases and 1 base, there was a span of 11 bases. In DNA form, the CDR3 reads TGTGCCAGCAGCCTAGGGGTGGGCACAGATACGCAGTATTTT. This encodes CASSLGVGTDTQYF.

This chain joins TRBV10-2 and TRBJ1-2, with a weak D call TRBD1 (5 bases). CDR1 is WSHSY and CDR2 is SAAADI in the germline V gene. Trimming left V 8 bases short and J 6 bases short, with 19 bases between. The CDR3 is made up of 14 amino acids. The DNA of the CDR3 is TGCGCCAGCTCCAGAGGGGATGTAGCGGATGGCTACACCTTC. Its protein product is CASSRGDVADGYTF.

This chain uses TRBV27 with TRBJ1-5, with 7 bases that match TRBD1. With 7 bases clipped from V and 1 base from J, the junction kept 7 bases outside the gene matches. There are 15 residues in the CDR3. Germline CDR1 reads MNHEY; CDR2 reads SMNVEV (reference sequence). DNA for the CDR3: TGTGCCAGCAAGGGGGCAGGTATGAGCAATCAGCCCCAGCATTTT. Protein: CASKGAGMSNQPQHF.

The genes are TRBV7-3 and TRBJ1-2, with D hard to call. Germline V gene data show CDR1 as SGHTA and CDR2 as FQGTGA. Trimming took off 0 bases at V and 4 bases at J, with 15 bases between the two ends. The CDR3 contains 16 residues. The CDR3 sequence is CASSLTPGPDGYGYTF. The CDR3 DNA reads as TGTGCCAGCAGCTTAACCCCGGGTCCCGATGGCTATGGCTACACCTTC.

This clone has a handful of counts. The chain combines TRBV7-8 with TRBJ2-7; 8 bases fit TRBD1. In germline, CDR1 is SGHVS, CDR2 FQNEAQ. V shed 1 base, J shed 1 base, and the junction held 3 bases outside the gene matches. The length of the CDR3 is 15 residues. The CDR3 DNA reads TGTGCCAGCAGCTTAGGGACAGGGATTTCCTACGAGCAGTACTTC. Translation: CASSLGTGISYEQYF.